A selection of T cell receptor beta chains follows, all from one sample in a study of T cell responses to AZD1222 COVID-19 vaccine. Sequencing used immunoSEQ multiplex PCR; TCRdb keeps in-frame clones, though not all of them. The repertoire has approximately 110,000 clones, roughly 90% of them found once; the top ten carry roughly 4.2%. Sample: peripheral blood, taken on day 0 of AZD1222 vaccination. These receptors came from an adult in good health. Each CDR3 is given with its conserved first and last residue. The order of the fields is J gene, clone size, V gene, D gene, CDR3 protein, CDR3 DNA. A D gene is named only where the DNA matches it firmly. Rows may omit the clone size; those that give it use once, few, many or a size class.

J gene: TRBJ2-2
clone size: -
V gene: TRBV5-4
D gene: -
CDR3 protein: CASSPGRRIPGELFF
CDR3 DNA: TGTGCCAGCAGCCCGGGACGGAGAATCCCCGGGGAGCTGTTTTTT

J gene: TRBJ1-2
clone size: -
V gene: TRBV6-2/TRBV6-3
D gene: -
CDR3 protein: CASSHEPYWGYTF
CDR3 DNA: TGTGCCAGCAGTCACGAGCCGTACTGGGGCTACACCTTC

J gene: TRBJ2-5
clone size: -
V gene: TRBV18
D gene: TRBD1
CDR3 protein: CASSATGGRGETQYF
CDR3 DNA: TGTGCCAGCTCAGCAACAGGGGGACGAGGGGAGACCCAGTACTTC

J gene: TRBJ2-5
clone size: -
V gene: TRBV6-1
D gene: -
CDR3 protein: CASRETVEETQYF
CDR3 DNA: TGTGCCAGCAGGGAGACAGTCGAAGAGACCCAGTACTTC

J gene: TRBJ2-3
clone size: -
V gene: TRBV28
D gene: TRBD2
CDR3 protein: CASSPSGRAFGPDTQYF
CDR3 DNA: TGTGCCAGCAGTCCTAGCGGGAGGGCCTTTGGACCAGATACGCAGTATTTT

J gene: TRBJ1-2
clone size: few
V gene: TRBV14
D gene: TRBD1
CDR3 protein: CASSQGGDRYGYTF
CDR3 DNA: TGTGCCAGCAGCCAAGGGGGGGACAGATATGGCTACACCTTC

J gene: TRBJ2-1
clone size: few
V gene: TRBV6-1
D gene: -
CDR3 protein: CASSEARGLPWNEQFF
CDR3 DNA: TGTGCCAGCAGTGAAGCGCGGGGGCTTCCGTGGAATGAGCAGTTCTTC

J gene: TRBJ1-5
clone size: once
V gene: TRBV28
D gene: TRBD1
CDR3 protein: CASSLRTGGSNQPQHF
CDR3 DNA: TGTGCCAGCAGCCTACGGACAGGAGGTAGCAATCAGCCCCAGCATTTT

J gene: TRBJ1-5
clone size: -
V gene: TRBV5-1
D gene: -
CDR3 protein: CASSPLSGNQPQHF
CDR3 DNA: TGCGCCAGCAGCCCCTTGTCGGGTAATCAGCCCCAGCATTTT

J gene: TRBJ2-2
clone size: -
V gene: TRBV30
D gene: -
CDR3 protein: CAWSGLIGELFF
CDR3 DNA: TGTGCCTGGAGCGGCCTCATTGGGGAGCTGTTTTTT

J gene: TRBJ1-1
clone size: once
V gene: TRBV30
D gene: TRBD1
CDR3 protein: CAWSYLGQGVMAFF
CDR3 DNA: TGTGCCTGGAGCTACCTGGGACAGGGGGTTATGGCTTTCTTT

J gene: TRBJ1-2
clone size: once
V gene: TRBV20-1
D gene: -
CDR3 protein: CSAYRYGYTF
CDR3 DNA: TGCAGTGCGTACCGATATGGCTACACCTTC

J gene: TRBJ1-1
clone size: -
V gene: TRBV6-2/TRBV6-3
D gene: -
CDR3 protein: CASRPLGASNTEAFF
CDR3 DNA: TGTGCCAGCAGACCTTTAGGGGCCTCGAACACTGAAGCTTTCTTT

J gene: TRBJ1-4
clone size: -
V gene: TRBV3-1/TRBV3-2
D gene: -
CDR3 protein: CASRRGGAEEKLFF
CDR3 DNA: TGTGCCAGCCGAAGGGGGGGCGCGGAAGAAAAACTGTTTTTT

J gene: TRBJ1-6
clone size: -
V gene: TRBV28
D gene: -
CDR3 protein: CASSQSSYNSPLHF
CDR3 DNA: TGTGCCAGCAGTCAGAGCTCCTATAATTCACCCCTCCACTTT

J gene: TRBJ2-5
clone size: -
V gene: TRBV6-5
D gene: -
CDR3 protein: CASSRRTGETQYF
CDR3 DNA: TGTGCCAGCAGCCGCCGCACAGGGGAGACCCAGTACTTC

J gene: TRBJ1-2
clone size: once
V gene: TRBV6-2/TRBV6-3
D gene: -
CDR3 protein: CASSYAPRAGYGYTF
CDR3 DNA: TGTGCCAGCAGTTACGCTCCCCGAGCCGGCTATGGCTACACCTTC

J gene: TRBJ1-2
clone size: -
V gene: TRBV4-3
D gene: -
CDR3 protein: CASRDGTVGSYGYTF
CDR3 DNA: TGCGCCAGCAGGGACGGGACCGTGGGGTCCTATGGCTACACCTTC

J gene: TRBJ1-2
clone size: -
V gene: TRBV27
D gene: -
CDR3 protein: CASSRGGAFGYTF
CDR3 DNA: TGTGCCAGCAGTCGGGGGGGGGCTTTCGGCTACACCTTC

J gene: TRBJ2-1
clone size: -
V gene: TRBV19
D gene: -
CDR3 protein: CASTTVTGSSYNEQFF
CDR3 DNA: TGTGCCAGTACAACAGTGACAGGTAGCTCCTACAATGAGCAGTTCTTC

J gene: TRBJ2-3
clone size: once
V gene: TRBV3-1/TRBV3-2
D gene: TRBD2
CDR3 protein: CASSQGPSGRGDTQYF
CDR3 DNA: TGTGCCAGCAGCCAAGGTCCTAGCGGGAGGGGGGATACGCAGTATTTT

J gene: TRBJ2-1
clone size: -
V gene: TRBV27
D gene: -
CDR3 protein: CASTPKWGGYYNEQFF
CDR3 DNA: TGTGCCAGCACCCCGAAGTGGGGTGGGTACTACAATGAGCAGTTCTTC

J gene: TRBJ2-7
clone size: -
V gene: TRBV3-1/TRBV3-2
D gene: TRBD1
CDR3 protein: CASSQKRQGREQYF
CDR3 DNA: TGTGCCAGCAGCCAAAAAAGACAGGGGAGGGAGCAGTACTTC

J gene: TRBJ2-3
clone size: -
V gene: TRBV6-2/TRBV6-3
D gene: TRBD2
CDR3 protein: CASSSGGGITDTQYF
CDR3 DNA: TGTGCCAGCAGTTCTGGGGGGGGGATCACAGATACGCAGTATTTT

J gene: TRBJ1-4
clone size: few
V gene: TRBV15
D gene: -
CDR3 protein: CATSREKSRRGSDEKLFF
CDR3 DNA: TGTGCCACCAGCAGAGAGAAATCGAGGAGGGGCTCGGATGAAAAACTGTTTTTT

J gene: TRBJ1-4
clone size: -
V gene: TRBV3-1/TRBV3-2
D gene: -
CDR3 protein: CASSQGYTNEKLFF
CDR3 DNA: TGTGCCAGCAGCCAGGGATACACTAATGAAAAACTGTTTTTT

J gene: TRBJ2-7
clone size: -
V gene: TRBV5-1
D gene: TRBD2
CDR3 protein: CASSPTRGGNEQYF
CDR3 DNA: TGCGCCAGCAGCCCCACGCGGGGGGGGAACGAGCAGTACTTC

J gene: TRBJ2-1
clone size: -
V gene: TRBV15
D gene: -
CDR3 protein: CATSSRDQYEEQFF
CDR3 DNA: TGTGCCACCAGCAGTCGGGACCAGTATGAGGAGCAGTTCTTC

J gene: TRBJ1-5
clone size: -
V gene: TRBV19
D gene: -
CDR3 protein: CASSLKAPDPQPQHF
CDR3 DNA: TGTGCCAGTAGCCTTAAAGCACCGGACCCTCAGCCCCAGCATTTT

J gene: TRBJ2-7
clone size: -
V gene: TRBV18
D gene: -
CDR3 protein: CASSGDSPGEQYF
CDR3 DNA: TGTGCCAGCTCGGGGGACTCCCCCGGGGAGCAGTACTTC

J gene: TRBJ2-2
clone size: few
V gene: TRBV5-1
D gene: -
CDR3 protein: CASSLAPTSMDTGELFF
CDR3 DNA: TGCGCCAGCAGCTTGGCCCCAACTAGTATGGACACCGGGGAGCTGTTTTTT

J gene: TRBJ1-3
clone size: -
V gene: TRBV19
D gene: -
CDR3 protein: CASLPRDSGNTIYF
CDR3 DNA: TGTGCCAGCCTACCTCGGGACTCTGGAAACACCATATATTTT

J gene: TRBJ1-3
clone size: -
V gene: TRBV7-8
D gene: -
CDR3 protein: CASSLGQNSGNTIYF
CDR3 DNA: TGTGCCAGCAGCTTAGGGCAGAACTCTGGAAACACCATATATTTT

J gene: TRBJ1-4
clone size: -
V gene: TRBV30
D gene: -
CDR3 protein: CAWRGLQGGNEKLFF
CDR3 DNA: TGTGCCTGGAGGGGTTTACAGGGCGGGAATGAAAAACTGTTTTTT

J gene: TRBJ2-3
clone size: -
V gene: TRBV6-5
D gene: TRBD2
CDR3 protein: CASRSSGGLKDTQYF
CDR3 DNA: TGTGCCAGCAGGTCTAGCGGGGGGCTCAAGGATACGCAGTATTTT

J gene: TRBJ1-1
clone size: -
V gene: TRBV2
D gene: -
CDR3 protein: CASSEALRVNTEAFF
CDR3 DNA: TGTGCCAGCAGTGAAGCTCTCCGGGTGAACACTGAAGCTTTCTTT

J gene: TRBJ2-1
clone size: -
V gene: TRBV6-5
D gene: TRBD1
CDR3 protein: CASSYGDRDNNEQFF
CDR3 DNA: TGTGCCAGCAGTTACGGGGACAGGGACAACAATGAGCAGTTCTTC

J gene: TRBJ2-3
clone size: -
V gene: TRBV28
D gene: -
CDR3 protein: CASSPGGSPDTQYF
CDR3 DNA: TGTGCCAGCAGTCCCGGGGGTAGCCCAGATACGCAGTATTTT

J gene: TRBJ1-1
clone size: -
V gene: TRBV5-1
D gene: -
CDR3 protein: CASSLRGALGEAFF
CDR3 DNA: TGCGCCAGCAGCTTGCGGGGGGCATTAGGTGAAGCTTTCTTT

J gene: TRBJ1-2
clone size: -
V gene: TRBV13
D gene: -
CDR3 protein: CASSPGGINYGYTF
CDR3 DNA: TGTGCCAGCAGCCCGGGGGGGATAAACTATGGCTACACCTTC

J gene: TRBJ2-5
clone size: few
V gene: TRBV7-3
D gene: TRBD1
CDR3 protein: CASSQTGTDKLETQYF
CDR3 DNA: TGTGCCAGCAGCCAGACCGGGACAGATAAACTAGAGACCCAGTACTTC

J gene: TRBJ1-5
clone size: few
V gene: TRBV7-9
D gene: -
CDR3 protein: CASSHEGAQPQHF
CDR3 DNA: TGTGCCAGCAGCCATGAAGGGGCTCAGCCCCAGCATTTT

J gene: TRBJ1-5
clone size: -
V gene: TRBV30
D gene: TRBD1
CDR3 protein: CAWAYRGTINQPQHF
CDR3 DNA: TGTGCCTGGGCGTACAGGGGAACCATCAATCAGCCCCAGCATTTT

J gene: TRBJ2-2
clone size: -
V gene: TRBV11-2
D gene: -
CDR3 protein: CASSYAGTGNPGELFF
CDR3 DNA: TGTGCCAGCAGCTACGCCGGGACTGGGAACCCCGGGGAGCTGTTTTTT

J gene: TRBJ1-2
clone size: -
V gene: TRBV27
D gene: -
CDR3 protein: CASSLKREHYGYTF
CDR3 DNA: TGTGCCAGCAGTTTAAAGAGGGAGCACTATGGCTACACCTTC

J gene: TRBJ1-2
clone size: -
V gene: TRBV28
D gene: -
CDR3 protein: CASSPLSDIRGYTF
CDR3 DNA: TGTGCCAGCAGTCCATTGTCAGACATTCGGGGCTACACCTTC

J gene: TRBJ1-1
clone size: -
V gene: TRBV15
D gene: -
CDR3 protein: CATSRVLRGGDTEAFF
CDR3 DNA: TGTGCCACCAGCAGAGTCCTCCGTGGAGGAGACACTGAAGCTTTCTTT

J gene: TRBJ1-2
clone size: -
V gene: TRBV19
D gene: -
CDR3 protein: CASSIPIYRNRSPGHGYTF
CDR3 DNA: TGTGCCAGTAGTATACCGATCTACAGGAATAGGTCTCCAGGACATGGCTACACCTTC

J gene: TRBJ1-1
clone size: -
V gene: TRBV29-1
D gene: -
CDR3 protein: CSVTGKDTEAFF
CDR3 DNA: TGCAGCGTTACAGGGAAGGACACTGAAGCTTTCTTT

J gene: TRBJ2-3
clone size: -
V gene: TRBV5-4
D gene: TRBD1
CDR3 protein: CASSPGQATDTQYF
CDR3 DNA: TGTGCCAGCAGCCCCGGACAGGCAACAGATACGCAGTATTTT

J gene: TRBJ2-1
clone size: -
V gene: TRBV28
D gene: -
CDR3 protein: CASSPFILLYNEQFF
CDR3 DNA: TGTGCCAGCAGCCCCTTCATACTCCTCTACAATGAGCAGTTCTTC